This TCR beta chain appears in the sequencing data of a study of cytomegalovirus exposure and HLA in healthy donors. Trimming cost V 4 bases and J 5 bases; bases outside gene matches: 4. The CDR3 is 14 amino acids. Germline assignment: CDR1 MNHEY and CDR2 SVGAGI. The PCR made use of 60 Vbeta and 13 Jbeta primers. Assay used: immunoSEQ multiplex PCR; TCRdb lists only in-frame clones, some missing. The data show approximately 170,000 clones, roughly 83% seen once. The sample taken for sequencing was PBMCs. The receptor's source is a woman between 45 and 60 years old in good health and CMV-seronegative. The J gene is TRBJ1-5, the V gene TRBV6-5, with 8 bases lining up with TRBD1. The CDR3 protein is CASSWGQADQPQHF. The CDR3, as DNA: TGTGCCAGCAGTTGGGGACAGGCCGATCAGCCCCAGCATTTT.